This TCR beta chain was identified in a study of T cells after yellow fever vaccination. Study results and caveats: Researchers noted that a small share of clonotypes showed up in both CD4 and CD8 compartments. Post-booster reappearance was seen for most primary-vaccination clones (about 95% CD4, about 90% CD8).

Making TCR cDNA involved 5'RACE template switching, which added UMIs and a universal primer site. TCRdb re-called the 5' RACE reads through MiXCR, storing one row per CDR3 protein. The data contain tens of thousands of distinct CDR3 sequences, 6.5% to 8% of them singletons. Germline loops: CDR1 SGHNT, CDR2 YYREEE (reference sequence). V trimming: 3 bases; J trimming: 3 bases; junction bases outside the gene matches: 8. The CDR3 is 15 residues long. In this sample, this clonotype turned up a few times. Its target is unknown. The clonotype originates from a man aged 25-40 years who received the YFV17D yellow fever vaccine. This rearrangement joins TRBV5-4 to TRBJ2-5, with 7 nucleotides matching TRBD2. The source material was CD8+ T cells sorted from PBMCs, sampled 15 days after the yellow fever booster vaccination. CDR3 in amino acids: CASSWVGRGEETQYF. For the CDR3, the DNA is TGTGCCAGCAGCTGGGTGGGTCGGGGGGAAGAGACCCAGTACTTC.